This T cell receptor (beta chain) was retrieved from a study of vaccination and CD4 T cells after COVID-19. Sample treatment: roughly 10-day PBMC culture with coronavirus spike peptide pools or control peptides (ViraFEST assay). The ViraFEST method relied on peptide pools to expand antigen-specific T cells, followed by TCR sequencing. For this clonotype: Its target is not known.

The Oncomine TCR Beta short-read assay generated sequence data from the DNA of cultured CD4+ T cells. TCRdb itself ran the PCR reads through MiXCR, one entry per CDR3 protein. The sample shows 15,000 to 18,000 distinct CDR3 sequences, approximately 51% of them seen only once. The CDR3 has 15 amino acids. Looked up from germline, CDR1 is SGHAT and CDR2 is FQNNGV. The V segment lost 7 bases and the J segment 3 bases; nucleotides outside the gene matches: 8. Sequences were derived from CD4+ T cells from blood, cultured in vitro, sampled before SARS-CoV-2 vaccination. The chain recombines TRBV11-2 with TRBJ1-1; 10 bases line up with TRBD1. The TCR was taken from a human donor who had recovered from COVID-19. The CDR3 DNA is TGTGCCAGCACCCCCGGGACAGGGGCGGACACTGAAGCTTTCTTT. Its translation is CASTPGTGADTEAFF.